This TCR beta chain was sequenced during a study of OX40 agonist ivuxolimab in advanced cancers. Regarding the complete study: The costimulatory receptor OX40 (CD134) was targeted by ivuxolimab, a fully human IgG2 agonistic monoclonal antibody. Partial responses were achieved by three dose-escalation patients, of whom one had hepatocellular carcinoma and two had cutaneous melanoma. Prior anti-PD-1, anti-PD-L1 or anti-CTLA-4 therapy was permitted, and checkpoint inhibitors had been received by about two fifths of dose-escalation patients. Intravenous ivuxolimab was administered to patients every 2 weeks at six dose levels: 0.01, 0.1, 0.3, 1.5, 3 and 10 mg/kg. Peripheral TCRbeta sequencing was intended to test whether TCR sequence diversity was altered and clonal T-cell expansion was caused by ivuxolimab. The dose-escalation cohort was 82.7% male with a mean age of about 60 years, ranging from roughly 23 to 85. Of the roughly 51 patients in dose escalation, around 20 had hepatocellular carcinoma, about 15 had melanoma, 9 had renal cell carcinoma and 9 had head and neck cancer. The monotherapy dose-escalation portion (N ≈ 55 patients) of the phase I ivuxolimab trial is reported in the paper.

Beyond this particular receptor, the publication reports: In the 0.1-3.0 mg/kg groups, partial responders had among the lowest normalized peripheral clonal expansion, particularly in CD8+ T cells. After ivuxolimab, CD8+ T cells had more expanded clones than CD4+ T cells on average. Low levels of normalized T-cell clonal expansion were also seen in some patients who did not respond. The antigen specificity of the clonally expanded peripheral T cells was not determined. Clonal expansion of both CD4+ and CD8+ blood T cells was observed from baseline to week 6 at doses 0.1 to 3.0 mg/kg.

Genomic DNA was isolated from the sorted cells so that the TCRbeta CDR3 region could be sequenced. TCRbeta CDR3 regions were sequenced using the immunoSEQ Assay. The table was pulled from immuneACCESS by TCRdb, which kept in-frame rearrangements only. Such tables lose some clones; where checked, under half of the loss comes from unresolved V genes, and the rest has no known cause. Present in this sample are about 95,000 clones, roughly 90% of which were seen just once. Of the sample, 2.6% is held by the ten largest clones. The cysteine opens and the phenylalanine closes a CDR3 of 15 amino acids. Only the CDR3 region is kept as DNA, spanning 45 bases read in frame from base 1. The germline V end is reduced by 1 base and the J end by 4 bases; junction bases left unmatched: 7. The CDR1 and CDR2 encoded by the germline V gene are SGHTA and FQGNSA. In the case of this clone: Its antigen has not been determined. No base quality values were provided; no much bigger clone lies one nucleotide off.

Patients with a history of autoimmune disease or receiving systemic immunosuppression were excluded from the trial. Peripheral blood for TCR sequencing was collected from all dose cohorts at baseline, on cycle 4 day 1, and on cycle 7 day 1. Samples were obtained from an open-label, multicenter, first-in-human phase I dose-escalation trial of ivuxolimab. The trial enrolled adults with locally advanced or metastatic head and neck squamous cell, hepatocellular, melanoma or renal cell carcinoma. Before TCR sequencing, CD4+ T cells and CD8+ T cells from peripheral blood were sorted into separate populations.

The TCR originated in an adult with an advanced solid tumor such as melanoma, head and neck, liver or kidney cancer. Recombination linked TRBV7-2 to TRBJ2-7; the junction holds 7 bases that match TRBD2. Source: CD4+ or CD8+ T cells sorted from blood, taken in a trial of the OX40 agonist ivuxolimab. The sequenced DNA: TGTGCCAGCAGCTTAGGGGCTAGCGGTCAGTACGAGCAGTACTTC. It encodes CASSLGASGQYEQYF.